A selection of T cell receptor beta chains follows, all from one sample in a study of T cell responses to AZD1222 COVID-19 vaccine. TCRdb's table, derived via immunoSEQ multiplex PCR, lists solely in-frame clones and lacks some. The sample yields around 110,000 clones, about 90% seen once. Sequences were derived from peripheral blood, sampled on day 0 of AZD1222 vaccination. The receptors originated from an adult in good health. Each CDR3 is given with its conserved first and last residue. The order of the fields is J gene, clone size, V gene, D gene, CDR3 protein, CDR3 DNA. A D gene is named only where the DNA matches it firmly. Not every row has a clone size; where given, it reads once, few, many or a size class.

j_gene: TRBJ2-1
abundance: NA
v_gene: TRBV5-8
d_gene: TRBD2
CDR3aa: CASRAGGLTSYNEQFF
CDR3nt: TGTGCCAGCCGGGCGGGAGGGTTAACCTCCTACAATGAGCAGTTCTTC

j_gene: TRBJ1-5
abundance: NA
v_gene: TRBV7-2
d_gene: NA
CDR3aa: CASSLVGNSNQPQHF
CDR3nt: TGTGCCAGCAGCTTAGTCGGGAATAGCAATCAGCCCCAGCATTTT

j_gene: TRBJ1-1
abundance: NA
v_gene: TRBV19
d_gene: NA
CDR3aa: CASSIGSGAFF
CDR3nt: TGTGCCAGTAGTATTGGCAGTGGAGCTTTCTTT

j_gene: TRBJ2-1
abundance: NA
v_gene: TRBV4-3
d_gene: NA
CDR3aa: CASSREGTLSYNEQFF
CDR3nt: TGCGCCAGCAGCCGCGAAGGTACTCTTTCCTACAATGAGCAGTTCTTC

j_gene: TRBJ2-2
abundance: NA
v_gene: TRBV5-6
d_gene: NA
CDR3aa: CASSLAALTGELFF
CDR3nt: TGTGCCAGCAGCTTAGCAGCTCTCACCGGGGAGCTGTTTTTT

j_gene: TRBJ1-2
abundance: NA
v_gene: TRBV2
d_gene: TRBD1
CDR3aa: CASSEQGGDYGYTF
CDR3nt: TGTGCCAGCAGCGAACAGGGGGGGGACTATGGCTACACCTTC

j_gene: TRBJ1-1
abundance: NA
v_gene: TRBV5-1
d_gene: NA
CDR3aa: CASSLATNDGNTEAFF
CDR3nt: TGCGCCAGCAGCTTGGCCACGAATGACGGGAACACTGAAGCTTTCTTT

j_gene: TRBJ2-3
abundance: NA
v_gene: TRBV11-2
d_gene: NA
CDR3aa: CASSSQRGGTDTQYF
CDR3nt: TGTGCCAGCAGCTCCCAAAGGGGCGGCACAGATACGCAGTATTTT

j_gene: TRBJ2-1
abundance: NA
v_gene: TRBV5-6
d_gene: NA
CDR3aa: CASSAAPSNEQFF
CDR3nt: TGTGCCAGCAGCGCCGCTCCTAGCAATGAGCAGTTCTTC

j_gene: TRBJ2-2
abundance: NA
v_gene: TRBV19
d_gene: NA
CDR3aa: CASSAQQITGELFF
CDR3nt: TGTGCCAGTAGTGCTCAACAGATCACCGGGGAGCTGTTTTTT

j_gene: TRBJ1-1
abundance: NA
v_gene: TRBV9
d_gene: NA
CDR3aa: CASSVGGEDTEAFF
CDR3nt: TGTGCCAGCAGCGTAGGGGGCGAGGACACTGAAGCTTTCTTT

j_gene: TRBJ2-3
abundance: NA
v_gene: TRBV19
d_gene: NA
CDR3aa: CASSTGTLITDTQYF
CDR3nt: TGTGCCAGTAGTACGGGGACCCTAATCACAGATACGCAGTATTTT

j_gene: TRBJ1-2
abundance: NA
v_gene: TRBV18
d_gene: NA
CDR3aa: CASSPAGGAAGYTF
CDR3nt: TGTGCCAGCTCACCAGCGGGGGGCGCGGCCGGCTACACCTTC

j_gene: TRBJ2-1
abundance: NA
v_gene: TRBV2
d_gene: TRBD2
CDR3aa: CASKPSGGRPSYNEQFF
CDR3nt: TGTGCCAGCAAACCTAGCGGGGGCCGCCCGTCCTACAATGAGCAGTTCTTC

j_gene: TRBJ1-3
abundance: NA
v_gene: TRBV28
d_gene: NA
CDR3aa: CASSLWQGTSGNTIYF
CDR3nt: TGTGCCAGCAGTTTATGGCAAGGGACCTCTGGAAACACCATATATTTT

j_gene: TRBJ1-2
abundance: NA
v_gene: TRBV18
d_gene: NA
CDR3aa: CASSPRIGGVYGYTF
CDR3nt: TGTGCCAGCTCACCACGAATAGGGGGAGTCTATGGCTACACCTTC

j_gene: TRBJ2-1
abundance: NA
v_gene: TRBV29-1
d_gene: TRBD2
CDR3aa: CSVEGRSGGSEQFF
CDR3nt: TGCAGCGTTGAAGGTCGTTCGGGGGGTTCTGAGCAGTTCTTC

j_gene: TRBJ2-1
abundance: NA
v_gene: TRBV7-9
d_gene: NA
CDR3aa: CASSSLVAPDLHNEQFF
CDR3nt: TGTGCCAGCAGCTCCTTGGTAGCGCCCGATCTACACAATGAGCAGTTCTTC

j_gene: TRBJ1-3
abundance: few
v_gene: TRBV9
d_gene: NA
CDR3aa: CASSVGGGDTIYF
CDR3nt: TGTGCCAGCAGCGTAGGAGGCGGGGACACCATATATTTT

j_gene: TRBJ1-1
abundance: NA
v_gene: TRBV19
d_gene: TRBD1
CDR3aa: CASSILGTGRVTEAFF
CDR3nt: TGTGCCAGTAGTATTTTGGGGACAGGGCGGGTAACTGAAGCTTTCTTT

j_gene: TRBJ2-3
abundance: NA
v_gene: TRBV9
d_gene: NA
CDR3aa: CASTYDPTDTQYF
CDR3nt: TGTGCCAGCACCTACGATCCCACAGATACGCAGTATTTT

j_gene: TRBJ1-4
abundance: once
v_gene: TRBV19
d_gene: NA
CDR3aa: CASTGRSNEKLFF
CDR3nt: TGTGCCAGTACGGGACGGTCTAATGAAAAACTGTTTTTT

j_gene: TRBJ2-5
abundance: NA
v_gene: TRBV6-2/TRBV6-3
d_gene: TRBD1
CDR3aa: CASSYGQGAVKETQYF
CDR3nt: TGTGCCAGCAGTTACGGACAGGGGGCCGTAAAAGAGACCCAGTACTTC

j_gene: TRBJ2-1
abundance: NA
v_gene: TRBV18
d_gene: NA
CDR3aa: CASSPLHEQFF
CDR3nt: TGTGCCAGCTCACCCCTACATGAGCAGTTCTTC

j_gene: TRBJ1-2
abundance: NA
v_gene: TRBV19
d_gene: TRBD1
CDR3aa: CASTPTGGAIGSGYTF
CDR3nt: TGTGCCAGTACCCCGACAGGGGGCGCGATAGGCAGTGGCTACACCTTC

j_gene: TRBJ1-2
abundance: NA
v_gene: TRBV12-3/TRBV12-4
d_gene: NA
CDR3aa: CASSSRGPLGYTF
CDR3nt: TGTGCCAGCAGCTCTAGAGGACCCCTTGGCTACACCTTC